This TCR beta chain was identified in a study of blood T cell repertoires in COVID-19. Study information: COVID-19 samples collected from the United States, Italy and Spain covered acute and convalescent phases. PBMCs, B-cell-depleted T cells, or T cells were the source of the cDNA or gDNA that made up the material.

Original processing notes: Estimation of nucleated cell counts relied on the amplification of reference gene primers. Assay: immunoSEQ multiplex PCR; the TCRdb copy retains only in-frame clones and omits some. V, J and clone size are those of that table, while D and trimming were read from the DNA. The sample includes tens of thousands of clones, about 80% of them seen just once. CDR1 and CDR2 (germline): SNHLY, FYNNEI. Trimming cost V 4 bases and J 4 bases, with 11 bases left between them. This CDR3 comprises 14 residues. The sequence was obtained from a man aged 70 or older with active or convalescent COVID-19. The chain uses TRBV2 and TRBJ1-5, with D possibly TRBD1 on 5 matching bases. Material for sequencing was peripheral blood. The CDR3 is CASSVQGMNQPQHF. CDR3 coding DNA: TGTGCCAGCAGTGTGCAGGGTATGAATCAGCCCCAGCATTTT.